A selection of T cell receptor beta chains follows, all from one sample in a study of neoadjuvant anti-PD-1 for oral cavity cancer. Sequencing was performed with immunoSEQ multiplex PCR; in TCRdb, only in-frame clones are kept and a portion is missing. The table records tens of thousands of clones, about 80% of them present only once. The sample consisted of PBMCs, taken before nivolumab (anti-PD-1) treatment. The receptors stem from a person aged 35-79 years with oral cavity squamous cell carcinoma. The CDR3 runs from the conserved cysteine through the conserved F or W. Each record gives: CDR3 length, V gene, J gene, CDR3 protein.

CDR3 length: 14; V gene: TRBV9; J gene: TRBJ1-1; CDR3 protein: CASSVGQRNTEAFF
CDR3 length: 14; V gene: TRBV6-1; J gene: TRBJ2-7; CDR3 protein: CASLRGQNSYEQYF
CDR3 length: 14; V gene: TRBV6-5; J gene: TRBJ1-3; CDR3 protein: CASSSPISGNTIYF
CDR3 length: 14; V gene: TRBV13; J gene: TRBJ2-5; CDR3 protein: CASSSWDSRRTQYF
CDR3 length: 12; V gene: TRBV5-6; J gene: TRBJ1-1; CDR3 protein: CASSRDYTEAFF
CDR3 length: 17; V gene: TRBV6-4; J gene: TRBJ1-2; CDR3 protein: CASSEGPSGGGIYGYTF
CDR3 length: 14; V gene: TRBV10-3; J gene: TRBJ1-5; CDR3 protein: CAISESTGGQPQHF
CDR3 length: 10; V gene: TRBV6-6; J gene: TRBJ2-5; CDR3 protein: CASSSQTQYF
CDR3 length: 15; V gene: TRBV6-5; J gene: TRBJ2-3; CDR3 protein: CASSRQGASTDTQYF
CDR3 length: 13; V gene: TRBV28; J gene: TRBJ2-7; CDR3 protein: CASGLAGTYEQYF
CDR3 length: 15; V gene: TRBV2; J gene: TRBJ2-3; CDR3 protein: CASSGGTFNTDTQYF
CDR3 length: 16; V gene: TRBV15; J gene: TRBJ1-4; CDR3 protein: CATSRSPGATNEKLFF
CDR3 length: 13; V gene: TRBV30; J gene: TRBJ2-7; CDR3 protein: CAWSRGLDYEQYF
CDR3 length: 17; V gene: TRBV10-3; J gene: TRBJ2-7; CDR3 protein: CAISESLGGPRAYEQYF
CDR3 length: 14; V gene: TRBV5-6; J gene: TRBJ2-5; CDR3 protein: CASSPRGWSETQYF
CDR3 length: 14; V gene: TRBV10-2; J gene: TRBJ2-7; CDR3 protein: CASSLTGVSYEQYF
CDR3 length: 16; V gene: TRBV7-9; J gene: TRBJ2-7; CDR3 protein: CASSLDTPGQGYEQYF
CDR3 length: 15; V gene: TRBV11-2; J gene: TRBJ2-7; CDR3 protein: CASSLEMDNSYEQYF
CDR3 length: 18; V gene: TRBV7-2; J gene: TRBJ2-1; CDR3 protein: CASSLEGTSGRFYNEQFF
CDR3 length: 13; V gene: TRBV27; J gene: TRBJ2-5; CDR3 protein: CASSFLQGETQYF
CDR3 length: 13; V gene: TRBV5-4; J gene: TRBJ2-4; CDR3 protein: CASSLYRGDIQYF
CDR3 length: 17; V gene: TRBV5-1; J gene: TRBJ2-1; CDR3 protein: CASSLGASGRVGNEQFF
CDR3 length: 14; V gene: TRBV6-5; J gene: TRBJ1-4; CDR3 protein: CASSYSGTVEKLFF
CDR3 length: 16; V gene: TRBV5-6; J gene: TRBJ1-1; CDR3 protein: CASSLGGAGTMSEAFF
CDR3 length: 14; V gene: TRBV30; J gene: TRBJ1-1; CDR3 protein: CAWSETGGRTEAFF
CDR3 length: 11; V gene: TRBV7-7; J gene: TRBJ2-7; CDR3 protein: CASSLVDSRYF
CDR3 length: 16; V gene: TRBV6-6; J gene: TRBJ1-5; CDR3 protein: CASSYLMDLGNQPQHF
CDR3 length: 14; V gene: TRBV5-1; J gene: TRBJ2-2; CDR3 protein: CASSEQGWGGELFF
CDR3 length: 14; V gene: TRBV5-1; J gene: TRBJ2-7; CDR3 protein: CASSLTGQSYEQYF
CDR3 length: 15; V gene: TRBV30; J gene: TRBJ1-5; CDR3 protein: CAWSASATGNQPQHF
CDR3 length: 15; V gene: TRBV6-1; J gene: TRBJ2-5; CDR3 protein: CASSEVGGPGETQYF
CDR3 length: 13; V gene: TRBV6-1; J gene: TRBJ2-7; CDR3 protein: CASRALDGYEQYF
CDR3 length: 12; V gene: TRBV27; J gene: TRBJ1-2; CDR3 protein: CASRQGTGGYTF
CDR3 length: 13; V gene: TRBV30; J gene: TRBJ2-1; CDR3 protein: CAWKGYSYNEQFF
CDR3 length: 15; V gene: TRBV7-9; J gene: TRBJ2-7; CDR3 protein: CASSGTGTGSNEQYF
CDR3 length: 14; V gene: TRBV30; J gene: TRBJ1-2; CDR3 protein: CAWSSDGTSGGYTF
CDR3 length: 20; V gene: TRBV11-3; J gene: TRBJ2-2; CDR3 protein: CASSLEPAFSGGAATGELFF
CDR3 length: 14; V gene: TRBV2; J gene: TRBJ1-2; CDR3 protein: CASREVTDLSGYTF
CDR3 length: 18; V gene: TRBV5-1; J gene: TRBJ2-2; CDR3 protein: CASRGTSGNPVFPGELFF
CDR3 length: 16; V gene: TRBV4-1; J gene: TRBJ2-7; CDR3 protein: CASSHGLARSSYEQYF
CDR3 length: 14; V gene: TRBV27; J gene: TRBJ1-2; CDR3 protein: CASSLYGSGQGYTF
CDR3 length: 13; V gene: TRBV2; J gene: TRBJ1-2; CDR3 protein: CARRQSQVDGYTF
CDR3 length: 14; V gene: TRBV19; J gene: TRBJ1-2; CDR3 protein: CASSIGASVPGYTF
CDR3 length: 14; V gene: TRBV10-3; J gene: TRBJ2-1; CDR3 protein: CAIRTRQGFDEQFF
CDR3 length: 15; V gene: TRBV9; J gene: TRBJ1-5; CDR3 protein: CASSATGRGDQPQHF
CDR3 length: 11; V gene: TRBV4-1; J gene: TRBJ2-3; CDR3 protein: CASSESDTQYF
CDR3 length: 14; V gene: TRBV11-2; J gene: TRBJ2-1; CDR3 protein: CASSFGTISNEQFF
CDR3 length: 15; V gene: TRBV5-1; J gene: TRBJ1-1; CDR3 protein: CASSSRTGRDHEAFF
CDR3 length: 14; V gene: TRBV9; J gene: TRBJ2-5; CDR3 protein: CASSVEGAGETQYF
CDR3 length: 16; V gene: TRBV5-1; J gene: TRBJ2-2; CDR3 protein: CASSLSTGGRTGELFF
CDR3 length: 17; V gene: TRBV7-8; J gene: TRBJ2-2; CDR3 protein: CASSLYLGEANTGELFF
CDR3 length: 15; V gene: TRBV5-4; J gene: TRBJ2-5; CDR3 protein: CASSLFQAGLGTQYF
CDR3 length: 13; V gene: TRBV19; J gene: TRBJ2-7; CDR3 protein: CASSIPQAPGIHF
CDR3 length: 15; V gene: TRBV2; J gene: TRBJ1-3; CDR3 protein: CASSFDRLTGNTIYF
CDR3 length: 14; V gene: TRBV6-5; J gene: TRBJ2-1; CDR3 protein: CASRPGLGSDEQFF
CDR3 length: 15; V gene: TRBV15; J gene: TRBJ2-7; CDR3 protein: CATSRDRTSSGEQYF
CDR3 length: 17; V gene: TRBV9; J gene: TRBJ2-3; CDR3 protein: CASSAHAAGEGTDTQYF
CDR3 length: 12; V gene: TRBV21-1; J gene: TRBJ1-1; CDR3 protein: CASPWWNTEAFF
CDR3 length: 16; V gene: TRBV2; J gene: TRBJ2-1; CDR3 protein: CASSDGRVASYNEQFF
CDR3 length: 13; V gene: TRBV10-3; J gene: TRBJ1-2; CDR3 protein: CAISDAVFLSYTF